What follows are 24 T cell receptor beta chains derived from one specimen sequenced in a study of cytomegalovirus exposure and HLA in healthy donors. Both 60 Vbeta primers and 13 Jbeta primers went into the PCR. Clones were read by immunoSEQ multiplex PCR, and TCRdb kept only the in-frame ones, dropping some. Among around 110,000 clones listed, less than 70% were seen once. Material for sequencing was PBMCs. The receptor set was obtained from a woman in her thirties in good health and CMV-seronegative.

V usage is TRBV6-1 and J usage is TRBJ2-7; tentatively, D is TRBD1 (6 bases). This CDR3 has 12 amino acids. V dropped 9 bases and J dropped 0 bases, with 9 bases sitting between them. Germline CDR1 is MNHNS and CDR2 is SASEGT. The DNA of the CDR3 is TGTGCCAGTGGGGACAACTCCTACGAGCAGTACTTC. This sequence encodes CASGDNSYEQYF.

This clone was observed a handful of times. The V gene is TRBV11-2, the J gene TRBJ2-3, with D tentatively TRBD2 (6 bases). The V end lost 0 bases, the J end lost 4 bases, and 20 bases lay between the germline ends. This CDR3 region has 18 residues. CDR1 and CDR2 from the germline V gene are SGHAT and FQNNGV. The CDR3 region is CASSLDWAAGLGPDTQYF. The CDR3 DNA sequence: TGTGCCAGCAGCTTAGATTGGGCGGCGGGATTGGGGCCAGATACGCAGTATTTT.

The V call is TRBV15, the J call TRBJ1-1; D perhaps matches TRBD1 (5 bases). V lost 3 bases to trimming and J lost 4 bases, with 15 bases between them. This CDR3 region has 15 residues. The germline CDR1 and CDR2 sequences are LNHNV and YYDKDF (reference sequence). The CDR3 protein is CATSSMGGRSTEAFF. CDR3 bases: TGTGCCACCAGCAGCATGGGGGGTAGAAGCACTGAAGCTTTCTTT.

The chain carries TRBV5-1 and TRBJ1-2; the D gene is possibly TRBD1 (5 bases). Germline-derived CDR1 and CDR2 are SGHRS and YFSETQ. The CDR3 is 15 amino acids. Trimming pared 4 bases from V and 4 bases from J, leaving 17 bases between. As DNA, the CDR3 is TGCGCCAGCAGCCTACGGGACGGGAGAACCTATGGCTACACCTTC. Residues: CASSLRDGRTYGYTF.

Only a few counts were recorded for this clone. The gene calls are TRBV7-9 and TRBJ2-5; TRBD2 aligns across 10 bases. V lost 1 base, J lost 6 bases, and 8 bases stayed unmatched. Germline-derived CDR1 and CDR2 are SEHNR and FQNEAQ (reference sequence). CDR3 size: 16 residues. The CDR3 region is CASSLGLAGEGKTQYF. The CDR3 bases are TGTGCCAGCAGCTTAGGGCTAGCGGGAGAGGGGAAGACCCAGTACTTC. The full variable domain, in which reference TRBV7-9 and TRBJ2-5 provide the parts outside the CDR3, is DTGVSQNPRHKITKRGQNVTFRCDPISEHNRLYWYRQTLGQGPEFLTYFQNEAQLEKSRLLSDRFSAERPKGSFSTLEIQRTEQGDSAMYLCASSLGLAGEGKTQYFGPGTRLLVL.

This clone has more than one count but fewer than ten. The chain couples TRBV7-9 to TRBJ2-4, with D maybe TRBD2 (6 bases). The CDR3 covers 18 residues. From germline, CDR1 is SEHNR and CDR2 FQNEAQ (reference sequence). The V and J ends lost 0 bases and 0 bases respectively, with 15 bases between them. CDR3 in DNA: TGTGCCAGCAGCTTAGCATTTACGGGAGCACTAGCCAAAAACATTCAGTACTTC. It yields the protein CASSLAFTGALAKNIQYF.

V and J are TRBV5-4 and TRBJ1-4, with 8 bases that match TRBD1. Losses at the gene ends were 0 bases for V and 3 bases for J; bases not matched to a gene: 1. CDR3 length: 15 residues. Germline V gives CDR1 SGHNT, CDR2 YYREEE (reference sequence). The CDR3 protein is CASSLGQGSNEKLFF. The DNA for the CDR3 is TGTGCCAGCAGCTTGGGACAGGGGTCTAATGAAAAACTGTTTTTT.

The gene calls are TRBV5-1 and TRBJ2-7; tentatively, D is TRBD1 (5 bases). The V gene's germline CDR1 is SGHRS and CDR2 YFSETQ. Trimming left V 4 bases short and J 7 bases short, with 21 bases between. CDR3 length: 15 amino acids. This chain's CDR3 is CASSLKGEGVGEQYF. The CDR3 DNA reads as TGCGCCAGCAGCCTTAAGGGTGAAGGGGTGGGGGAGCAGTACTTC.

The CDR3 region is CASSPMAGEADTQYF. The CDR3 DNA follows: TGTGCCAGCAGCCCCATGGCGGGTGAAGCAGATACGCAGTATTTT. V usage is TRBV9 and J usage is TRBJ2-3, with D possibly being TRBD2 (5 bases). V gave up 4 bases and J gave up 4 bases, with 16 bases separating them. There are 15 residues in the CDR3. Germline CDR1 and CDR2: SGDLS and YYNGEE.

This chain links TRBV19 with TRBJ2-1, with TRBD2 matching over 10 bases. Germline V CDR1 and CDR2: LNHDA, SQIVND (reference sequence). V was clipped by 10 bases and J by 8 bases; unmatched bases: 17. This CDR3 contains 16 residues. CDR3 sequence reads: CATFTRRLAGVDEQFF. Here the CDR3 DNA reads TGTGCCACCTTTACCAGGCGGCTAGCGGGAGTCGATGAGCAGTTCTTC.

The chain employs TRBV5-6 and TRBJ2-7, with D perhaps matching TRBD1 (6 bases). With 1 base removed from V and 4 bases from J, the gap between germline ends came to 18 bases. Germline V gives CDR1 SGHDT, CDR2 YYEEEE. The CDR3 covers 16 residues. The CDR3: CASSLNYLEQGYEQYF. The CDR3 DNA sequence: TGTGCCAGCAGCTTGAACTATTTAGAGCAGGGGTACGAGCAGTACTTC.

The rearrangement links TRBV7-9 to TRBJ2-1, with 14 bases aligning to TRBD2. Germline V gives CDR1 SEHNR, CDR2 FQNEAQ (reference sequence). The CDR3 is 13 residues long. The V and J ends lost 5 bases and 13 bases, in that order; junction bases with no gene match: 4. Here the CDR3 DNA reads TGTGCCAGCAGCCCGGGACTAGCGGGAGCCCAGTTCTTC. Protein: CASSPGLAGAQFF.

The J gene is TRBJ2-1, the V gene TRBV28; TRBD2 agrees at 9 bases. The CDR3 loop spans 15 amino acids. V lost 7 bases, J lost 4 bases, and 8 bases stayed unmatched. Looked up from germline, CDR1 is MDHEN and CDR2 is SYDVKM. The CDR3 region is CASNTIAGEYNEQFF. CDR3 in DNA: TGTGCCAGCAATACTATAGCGGGAGAGTACAATGAGCAGTTCTTC.

The chain recombines TRBV2 with TRBJ2-3, with 8 bases that match TRBD2. V was clipped by 4 bases and J by 1 base; unmatched bases: 4. The germline V gene encodes CDR1 SNHLY and CDR2 FYNNEI. This CDR3 spans 15 amino acids. This chain's CDR3 is CASSVQLAGTDTQYF. Here the CDR3 DNA reads TGTGCCAGCAGTGTACAACTAGCGGGCACAGATACGCAGTATTTT.

This clone was seen only a few times. A far larger clone is one nucleotide away, so this likely arose from a read error. Other nucleotide sequences from this sample produce the same CDR3. The J gene is TRBJ2-2, the V gene TRBV19, with a tentative D call TRBD1 (5 bases). Germline V gene data show CDR1 as LNHDA and CDR2 as SQIVND (reference sequence). This CDR3 spans 14 amino acids. CDR3 nucleotides: TGTGCGAGTAAAGGCAGGGAAGTCACCGGGGAGCTGTTTTTT. This gives the protein CASKGREVTGELFF. Full variable domain (missing parts from reference TRBV19 and TRBJ2-2): DGGITQSPKYLFRKEGQNVTLSCEQNLNHDAMYWYRQDPGQGLRLIYYSQIVNDFQKGDIAEGYSVSREKKESFPLTVTSAQKNPTAFYLCASKGREVTGELFFGEGSRLTVL.

The chain recombines TRBV6-1 with TRBJ1-3, with TRBD1 identical over 9 bases. CDR1 MNHNS and CDR2 SASEGT come from the germline V gene. The CDR3 extends over 13 amino acids. V trimming: 8 bases; J trimming: 2 bases; junction bases outside the gene matches: 1. CDR3 sequence: CASRQGAGNTIYF. CDR3 sequence (DNA): TGTGCCAGCCGACAGGGGGCTGGAAACACCATATATTTT.

V and J are TRBV18 and TRBJ2-7; 8 bases map to TRBD1. Germline trimming cut 5 bases from V and 3 bases from J; bases unmatched to any gene: 12. This CDR3 spans 16 amino acids. Germline V gene lookup returns CDR1 KGHSH and CDR2 LQKENI. The CDR3 DNA sequence: TGTGCCAGCTCATCCTACACCGGGACAGGTCACTACGAGCAGTACTTC. This translates into CASSSYTGTGHYEQYF. Based on the CDR3 plus reference TRBV18 and TRBJ2-7, the full variable domain is NAGVMQNPRHLVRRRGQEARLRCSPMKGHSHVYWYRQLPEEGLKFMVYLQKENIIDESGMPKERFSAEFPKEGPSILRIQQVVRGDSAAYFCASSSYTGTGHYEQYFGPGTRLTVT.

This clone was seen only once. V and J are TRBV6-4 and TRBJ2-2, with TRBD2 matching 11 bases. Losses at the gene ends were 0 bases for V and 5 bases for J; bases not matched to a gene: 2. This CDR3 has 16 amino acids. Germline V gene lookup returns CDR1 MRHNA and CDR2 SNTAGT. The CDR3: CASSDSSGRATGELFF. The CDR3 nucleotides are TGTGCCAGCAGTGACTCTAGCGGGAGGGCGACCGGGGAGCTGTTTTTT.

The gene calls are TRBV27 and TRBJ1-2, with D maybe TRBD1 (5 bases). The CDR3 is 14 amino acids. Germline assignment: CDR1 MNHEY and CDR2 SMNVEV (reference sequence). V was trimmed by 0 bases and J by 8 bases, leaving 13 bases between them. CDR3 nucleotide sequence: TGTGCCAGCAGTTTATCCCAGGGTACGCGGGGCTACACCTTC. Its protein is CASSLSQGTRGYTF.

This chain links TRBV6-5 with TRBJ2-3; a possible D gene is TRBD2 (5 bases). The germline V and J ends were trimmed by 7 bases and 2 bases, with 13 bases remaining between them. Germline CDR1 and CDR2: MNHEY and SVGAGI. The CDR3 spans 14 residues. The CDR3 DNA reads TGTGCCAGCAAGTATTCGGGGTACACAGATACGCAGTATTTT. Protein product: CASKYSGYTDTQYF.

CDR3 residues: CAETIEPVYGYTF. CDR3 nucleotide sequence: TGTGCCGAAACTATTGAACCGGTCTATGGCTACACCTTC. The chain recombines TRBV27 with TRBJ1-2; no reliable D call. Germline values: CDR1 MNHEY, CDR2 SMNVEV (reference sequence). The CDR3 sequence is 13 residues long. V was cut by 11 bases and J by 4 bases, with 17 bases left in between.

The chain couples TRBV5-1 to TRBJ2-1; TRBD2 matches 12 bases. The CDR3 is 15 amino acids. From germline, CDR1 is SGHRS and CDR2 YFSETQ. J was trimmed by 6 bases and V by 4 bases; bases with no gene match: 5. The CDR3 DNA reads TGCGCCAGCAGCCCAACTAGCGGGAGGATCAATGAGCAGTTCTTC. Residues: CASSPTSGRINEQFF.

This clone was detected only a few times. This chain connects TRBV6-6 to TRBJ1-5, with TRBD1 identical over 8 bases. The CDR3 has 15 residues. V lost 5 bases and J lost 4; bases outside the gene matches: 7. CDR1 is MNHNY, CDR2 SVGAGI, per germline (reference sequence). CDR3 sequence: CASSGQGALNQPQHF. CDR3 nucleotides: TGTGCCAGCAGTGGCCAGGGGGCGCTTAATCAGCCCCAGCATTTT.

The V call is TRBV4-1, the J call TRBJ2-1, with a tentative D call TRBD2 (5 bases). Germline-derived CDR1 and CDR2 are MGHRA and YSYEKL. The CDR3 contains 16 residues. Trimming left V 0 bases short and J 2 bases short, with 11 bases between. The CDR3 protein is CASSQDSREAYNEQFF. CDR3 nucleotide sequence: TGCGCCAGCAGCCAAGATTCCCGGGAAGCCTACAATGAGCAGTTCTTC.